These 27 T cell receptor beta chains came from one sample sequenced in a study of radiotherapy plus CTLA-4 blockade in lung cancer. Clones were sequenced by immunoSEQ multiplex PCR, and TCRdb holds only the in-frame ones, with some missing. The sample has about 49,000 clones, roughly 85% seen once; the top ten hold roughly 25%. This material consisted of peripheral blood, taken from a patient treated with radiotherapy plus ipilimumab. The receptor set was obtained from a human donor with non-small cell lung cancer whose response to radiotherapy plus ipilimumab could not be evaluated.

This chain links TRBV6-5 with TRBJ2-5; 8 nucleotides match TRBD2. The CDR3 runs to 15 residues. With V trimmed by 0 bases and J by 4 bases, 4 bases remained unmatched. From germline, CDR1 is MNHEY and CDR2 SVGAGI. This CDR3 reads CASSYSGLGGETQYF. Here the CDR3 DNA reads TGTGCCAGCAGTTACTCGGGACTAGGAGGAGAGACCCAGTACTTC.

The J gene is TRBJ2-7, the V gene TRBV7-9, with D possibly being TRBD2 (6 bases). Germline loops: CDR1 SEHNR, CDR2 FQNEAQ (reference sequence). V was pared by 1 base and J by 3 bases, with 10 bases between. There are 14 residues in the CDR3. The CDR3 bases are TGTGCCAGCAGCTTAGATGGAGGGTTCTACGAGCAGTACTTC. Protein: CASSLDGGFYEQYF.

The CDR3 sequence: CASSRPGLEEKLFF. CDR3 nucleotides: TGTGCCAGCAGTCGGCCGGGTTTAGAAGAAAAACTGTTTTTT. The genes are TRBV27 and TRBJ1-4; D call uncertain. Trimming removed 5 bases from V and 8 bases from J, with 15 bases in between. The CDR3 has 14 amino acids. CDR1 is MNHEY and CDR2 is SMNVEV in the germline V gene (reference sequence).

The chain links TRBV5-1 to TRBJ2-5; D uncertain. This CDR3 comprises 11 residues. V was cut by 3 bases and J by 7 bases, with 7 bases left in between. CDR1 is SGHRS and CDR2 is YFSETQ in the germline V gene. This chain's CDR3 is CASSSGLTQYF. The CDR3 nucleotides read TGCGCCAGCAGCTCAGGTTTGACCCAGTACTTC.

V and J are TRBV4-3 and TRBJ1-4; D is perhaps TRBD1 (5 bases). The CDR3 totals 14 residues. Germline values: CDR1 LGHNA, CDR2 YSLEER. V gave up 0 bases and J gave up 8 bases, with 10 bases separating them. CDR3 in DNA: TGCGCCAGCAGCCAAGATGGCGGGGGGGAAAAACTGTTTTTT. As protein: CASSQDGGGEKLFF.

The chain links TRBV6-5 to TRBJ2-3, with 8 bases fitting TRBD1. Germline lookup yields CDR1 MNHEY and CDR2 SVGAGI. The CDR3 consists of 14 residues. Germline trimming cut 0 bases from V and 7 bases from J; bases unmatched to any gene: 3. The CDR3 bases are TGTGCCAGCAGTTACTCCCCAGGGGGCAATACGCAGTATTTT. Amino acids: CASSYSPGGNTQYF.

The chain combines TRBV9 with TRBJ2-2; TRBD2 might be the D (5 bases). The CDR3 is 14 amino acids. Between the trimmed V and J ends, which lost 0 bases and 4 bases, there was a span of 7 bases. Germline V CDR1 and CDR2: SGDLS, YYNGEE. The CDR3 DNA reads TGTGCCAGCAGCGTAGATGGGAGCACCGGGGAGCTGTTTTTT. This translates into CASSVDGSTGELFF.

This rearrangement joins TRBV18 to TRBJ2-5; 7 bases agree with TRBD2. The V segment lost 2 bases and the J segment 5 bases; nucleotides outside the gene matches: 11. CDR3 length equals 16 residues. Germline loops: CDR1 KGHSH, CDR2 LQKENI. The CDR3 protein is CASSPFPGRAAETQYF. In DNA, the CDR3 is TGTGCCAGCTCACCATTTCCAGGGAGGGCGGCCGAGACCCAGTACTTC.

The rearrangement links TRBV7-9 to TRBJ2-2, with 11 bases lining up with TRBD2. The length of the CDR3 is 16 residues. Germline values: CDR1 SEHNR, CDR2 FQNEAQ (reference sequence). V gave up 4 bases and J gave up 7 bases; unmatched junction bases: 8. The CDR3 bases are TGTGCCAGCAGCTCCGGACTAGCGGGTCGCGTCGGGGAGCTGTTTTTT. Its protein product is CASSSGLAGRVGELFF.

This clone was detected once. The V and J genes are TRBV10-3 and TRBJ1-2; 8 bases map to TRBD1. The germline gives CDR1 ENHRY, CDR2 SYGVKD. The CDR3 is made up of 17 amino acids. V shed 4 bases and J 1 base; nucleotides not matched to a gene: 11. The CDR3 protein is CAISGTTGAQDNYGYTF. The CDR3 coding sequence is TGTGCCATCAGTGGGACGACAGGGGCGCAGGATAACTATGGCTACACCTTC.

CDR3 coding DNA: TGTGCCAGCAGCACCCCGGGACAGGGCTACATTCAGTACTTC. Amino acids: CASSTPGQGYIQYF. The chain is built from TRBV11-2 and TRBJ2-4; TRBD1 aligns across 9 bases. The CDR3 contains 14 residues. V dropped 5 bases and J dropped 8; count of bases not matched to a gene: 7. From germline, CDR1 is SGHAT and CDR2 FQNNGV.

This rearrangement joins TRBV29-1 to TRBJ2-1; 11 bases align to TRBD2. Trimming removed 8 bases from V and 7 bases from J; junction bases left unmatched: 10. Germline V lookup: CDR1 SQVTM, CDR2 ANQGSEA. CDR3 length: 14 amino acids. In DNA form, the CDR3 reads TGCAGCCTATTAGCGGGAGGGATGTGGAATGAGCAGTTCTTC. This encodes CSLLAGGMWNEQFF.

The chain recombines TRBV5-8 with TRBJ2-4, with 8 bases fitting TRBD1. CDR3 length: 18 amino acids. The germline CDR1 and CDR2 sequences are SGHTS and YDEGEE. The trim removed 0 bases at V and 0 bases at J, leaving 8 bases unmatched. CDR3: CASSLVYGTGLAKNIQYF. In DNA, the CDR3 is TGTGCCAGCAGCTTGGTCTATGGGACAGGCTTAGCCAAAAACATTCAGTACTTC.

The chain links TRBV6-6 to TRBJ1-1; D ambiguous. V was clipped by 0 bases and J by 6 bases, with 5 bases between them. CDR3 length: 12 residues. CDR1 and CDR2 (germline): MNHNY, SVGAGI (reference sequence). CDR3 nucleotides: TGTGCCAGCAGTTACTCTTTATCTGAAGCTTTCTTT. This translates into CASSYSLSEAFF.

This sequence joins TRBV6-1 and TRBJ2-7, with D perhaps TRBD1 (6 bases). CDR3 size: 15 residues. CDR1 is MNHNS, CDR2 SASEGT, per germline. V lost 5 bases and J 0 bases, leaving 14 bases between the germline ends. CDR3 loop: CASSPQGSSSYEQYF. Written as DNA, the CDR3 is TGTGCCAGCAGTCCCCAGGGGTCGAGCTCCTACGAGCAGTACTTC.

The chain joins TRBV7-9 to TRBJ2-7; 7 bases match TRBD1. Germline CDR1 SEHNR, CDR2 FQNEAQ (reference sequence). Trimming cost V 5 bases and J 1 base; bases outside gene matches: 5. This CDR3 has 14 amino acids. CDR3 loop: CASSPRQGSYEQYF. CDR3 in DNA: TGTGCCAGCAGCCCCCGACAGGGATCCTACGAGCAGTACTTC.

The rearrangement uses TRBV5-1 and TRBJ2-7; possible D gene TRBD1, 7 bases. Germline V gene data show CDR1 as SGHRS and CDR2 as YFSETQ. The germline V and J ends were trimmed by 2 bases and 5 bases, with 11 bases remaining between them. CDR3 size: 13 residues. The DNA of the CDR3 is TGCGCCAGCAGCTTCCAGGGGGAGGACGAGCAGTACTTC. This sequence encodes CASSFQGEDEQYF.

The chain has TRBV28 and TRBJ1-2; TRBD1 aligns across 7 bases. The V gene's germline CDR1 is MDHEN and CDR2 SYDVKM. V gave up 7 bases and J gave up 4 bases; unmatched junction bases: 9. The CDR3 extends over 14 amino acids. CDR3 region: CASTEQGTGYGYTF. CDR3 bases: TGTGCCAGCACCGAACAGGGGACCGGCTATGGCTACACCTTC.

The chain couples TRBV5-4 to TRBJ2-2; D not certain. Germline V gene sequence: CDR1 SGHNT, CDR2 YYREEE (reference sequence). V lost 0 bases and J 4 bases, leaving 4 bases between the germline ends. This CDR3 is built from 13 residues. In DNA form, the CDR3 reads TGTGCCAGCAGCTTGGTCGGCACCGGGGAGCTGTTTTTT. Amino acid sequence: CASSLVGTGELFF.

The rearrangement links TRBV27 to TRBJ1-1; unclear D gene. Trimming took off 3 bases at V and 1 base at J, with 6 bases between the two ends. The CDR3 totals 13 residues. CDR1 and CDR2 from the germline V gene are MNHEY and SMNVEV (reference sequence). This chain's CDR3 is CASSFLANTEAFF. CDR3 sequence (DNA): TGTGCCAGCAGTTTTTTGGCGAACACTGAAGCTTTCTTT.

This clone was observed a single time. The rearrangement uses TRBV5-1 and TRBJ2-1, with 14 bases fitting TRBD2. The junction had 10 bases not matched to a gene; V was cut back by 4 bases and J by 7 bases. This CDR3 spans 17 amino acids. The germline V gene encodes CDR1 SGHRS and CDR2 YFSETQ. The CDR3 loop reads CASSPIIGTSGRNEQFF. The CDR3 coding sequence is TGCGCCAGCAGCCCTATTATCGGGACTAGCGGGAGAAATGAGCAGTTCTTC.

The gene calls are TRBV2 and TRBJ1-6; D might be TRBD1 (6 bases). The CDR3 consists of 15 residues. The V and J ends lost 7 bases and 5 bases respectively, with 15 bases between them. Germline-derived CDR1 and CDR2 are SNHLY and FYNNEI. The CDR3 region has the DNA TGTGCCAGCACCTCACAGGGCCCGGATAATTCACCCCTCCACTTT. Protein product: CASTSQGPDNSPLHF.

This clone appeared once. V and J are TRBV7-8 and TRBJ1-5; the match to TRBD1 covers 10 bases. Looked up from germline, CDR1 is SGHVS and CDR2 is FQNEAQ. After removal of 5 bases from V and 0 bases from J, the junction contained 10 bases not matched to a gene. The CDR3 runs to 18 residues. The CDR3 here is CASSPRPGTGDSNQPQHF. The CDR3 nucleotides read TGTGCCAGCAGCCCCCGACCCGGGACAGGGGATAGCAATCAGCCCCAGCATTTT. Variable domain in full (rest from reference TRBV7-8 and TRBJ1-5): GAGVSQSPRYKVAKRGQDVALRCDPISGHVSLFWYQQALGQGPEFLTYFQNEAQLDKSGLPSDRFFAERPEGSVSTLKIQRTQQEDSAVYLCASSPRPGTGDSNQPQHFGDGTRLSIL.

CDR3 DNA sequence: TGTGCCAGCAGCCCAATAGCGGGAGTTCAGTACTTC. As protein: CASSPIAGVQYF. This chain connects TRBV9 to TRBJ2-7; 9 bases fit TRBD2. Trimming at V came to 4 bases and at J to 10 bases, leaving 6 bases not matched to a gene. Germline loops: CDR1 SGDLS, CDR2 YYNGEE. The CDR3 is 12 amino acids.

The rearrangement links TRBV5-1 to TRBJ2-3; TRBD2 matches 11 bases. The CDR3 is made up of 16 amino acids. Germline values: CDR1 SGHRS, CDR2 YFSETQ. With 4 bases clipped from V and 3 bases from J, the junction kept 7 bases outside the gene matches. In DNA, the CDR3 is TGCGCCAGCAGCAAGGGACTAGCGGAGGGGACAGATACGCAGTATTTT. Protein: CASSKGLAEGTDTQYF. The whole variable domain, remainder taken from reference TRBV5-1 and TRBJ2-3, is KAGVTQTPRYLIKTRGQQVTLSCSPISGHRSVSWYQQTPGQGLQFLFEYFSETQRNKGNFPGRFSGRQFSNSRSEMNVSTLELGDSALYLCASSKGLAEGTDTQYFGPGTRLTVL.

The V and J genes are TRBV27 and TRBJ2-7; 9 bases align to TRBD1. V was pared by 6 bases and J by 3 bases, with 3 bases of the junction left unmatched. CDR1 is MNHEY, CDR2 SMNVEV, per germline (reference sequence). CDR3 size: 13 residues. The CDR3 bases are TGTGCCAGCAGAGCGGGACAGGGCTACGAGCAGTACTTC. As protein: CASRAGQGYEQYF.

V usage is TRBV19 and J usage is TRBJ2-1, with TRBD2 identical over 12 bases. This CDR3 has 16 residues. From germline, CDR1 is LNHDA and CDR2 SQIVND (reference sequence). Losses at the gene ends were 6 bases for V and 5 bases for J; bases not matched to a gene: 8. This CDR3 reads CASRPLAGGANNEQFF. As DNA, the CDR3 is TGTGCCAGTAGGCCCCTAGCGGGAGGGGCAAACAATGAGCAGTTCTTC.